This T cell receptor (beta chain) comes out of a study of shared clonotypes between healthy human individuals (dated by TCRdb to about 2020). Turning to the overall study: A couple of women and a few men aged 18 to 49 years were included in the cohort. Per donor, three plates each were used for CD4 naive and CD4 memory, two for CD8 naive, and one for CD8 memory. The study deeply sequenced blood TCR repertoires of five healthy adults to estimate repertoire size and the extent of clonotype sharing between individuals. Libraries were prepared and TCR repertoires were sequenced by different laboratories using diverse techniques, in order to increase sequencing depth and limit assay-specific biases. Each donor's leukapheresis produced roughly between roughly 0.85 and 10 billion PBMCs. The study at large found these results: Rarefaction of sorted-subset datasets indicated incomplete sequencing despite the large sequencing depth. Compared with non-shared clonotypes, clonotypes shared by all four sorted-subset donors had higher generation probabilities. About 5% of naive CD4, 3% to 4% of naive CD8, approximately 2.2% of memory CD4, and about 0.4% of memory CD8 clonotypes were shared across a few donors. Pairwise subsampling led to the expectation that sequencing depth would affect the degree of clonotype sharing among donors. The genetic and exposure-history diversity represented was limited by the small number of donors. Sampling was restricted to blood, and TCR repertoires in tissues likely differ from the TCR repertoires found in blood. Estimated clonotype richness was generally larger for naive than for memory subsets.

About this clone: Its antigen specificity is not known. No base quality information exists; no much larger clone differs at one position.

TCR CDR3 regions were amplified from genomic DNA by multiplex PCR using the deep immunoSEQ assay. Extracted genomic DNA from each cell subset was distributed evenly across all wells of several immunoSEQ 96-well plates, and each plate was treated as a replicate. For sorted subsets, 150 to 200 ng genomic DNA, equal to 30,000 or so T cell genomes, was loaded into each replicate PCR. The purified libraries were quantified using a Qubit 3.0 fluorometer, sized with a Bioanalyzer 2100, and then quantified again using the KAPA Library Quantification kit. Every immunoSEQ 96-well plate was sequenced on a separate single-read 150-cycle Illumina NextSeq 550 flow cell. The paper's data handling went like this. Because the immunoSEQ output included only junctional sequences and no quality scores, the filtering could not be the same as the filtering used for full-length reads. To assign V/J genes and CDR3, sequences were annotated using PyIR, a Python wrapper for IgBLAST v1.9, with IMGT germline references. Reads were filtered out if the reads had weak V/J assignments (E-value above 1e-6), no CDR3, stop codons, out-of-frame junctions, or ambiguous translated residues. V3J clonotypes were defined by identical inferred V gene, J gene, and CDR3 amino acid sequence. The percentage overlap between two repertoires was calculated by dividing the number of shared unique clonotypes by the size of the smaller repertoire. Three approaches were used to assess repertoire richness: RTK rarefaction, the Chao1 estimator, and Recon v2.1 estimates of unobserved clonotypes. OLGA was used to compute generation probabilities for all TCRbeta clonotypes that the gDNA method yielded from several donors. TCRdb took this table from immuneACCESS and kept in-frame rearrangements with V and J called. Such tables lack part of the clones; where checked against another copy, unresolved V genes explain under half of the gap, and the rest is unexplained. The D gene and trimming were derived from the DNA, and the V and J assignments and clone size from that table. The sample yields over 950,000 clones; 60% to 80% were counted once. 0.89% of the sample comes from the top ten.

Donors were healthy HIV-negative adults with no recently reported acute infections or vaccinations. Every donor was a Caucasian adult living in Nashville, Tennessee, USA. Magnetic negative selection was used to enrich CD4+ T cells, after which naive cells were positively selected on CD45RA and the negative fraction became the memory subset. Blood was obtained by leukapheresis, after which PBMCs were separated by Ficoll-Histopaque density gradient centrifugation and cryopreserved in liquid nitrogen vapor phase. Analytical flow cytometry was used to check the purity and quantity of every magnetically sorted T cell population. From each sorted fraction, genomic DNA was isolated and quantified by UV absorbance on a Nanodrop 2000c. The sequence was obtained from a man aged 18 to 30 in good health. Some clones in this sample may be carry-over from other donors' samples. Source material: memory CD4+ T cells from PBMCs. The cell subset or site label for this specimen denotes: CD45RA-negative fraction.

The base sequence is TGTGCCAGCAGTGGCAAGGGGCGCACTGGGGCCAACGTCCTGACTTTC. This encodes CASSGKGRTGANVLTF. This chain is built from TRBV27 and TRBJ2-6, and the D gene may be TRBD1, 5 bases matching. The germline V gene (reference sequence) provides CDR1 MNHEY and CDR2 SMNVEV. Deletion took 5 bases off V and 2 bases off J, with a span of 13 bases between the germline ends. The CDR3 covers 16 residues, taking in both the cysteine and the phenylalanine. Left in the record is the CDR3 DNA by itself, 48 bases read in frame from the first base.